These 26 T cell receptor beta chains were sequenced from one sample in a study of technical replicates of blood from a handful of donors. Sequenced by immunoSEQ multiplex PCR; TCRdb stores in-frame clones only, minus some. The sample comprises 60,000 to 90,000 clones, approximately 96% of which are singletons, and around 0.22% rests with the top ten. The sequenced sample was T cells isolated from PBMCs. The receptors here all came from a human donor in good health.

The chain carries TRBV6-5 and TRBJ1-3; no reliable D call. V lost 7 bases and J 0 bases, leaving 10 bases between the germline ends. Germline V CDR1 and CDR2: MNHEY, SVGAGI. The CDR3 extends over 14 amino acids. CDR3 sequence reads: CASKRSPSGNTIYF. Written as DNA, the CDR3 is TGTGCCAGCAAGCGGTCTCCCTCTGGAAACACCATATATTTT.

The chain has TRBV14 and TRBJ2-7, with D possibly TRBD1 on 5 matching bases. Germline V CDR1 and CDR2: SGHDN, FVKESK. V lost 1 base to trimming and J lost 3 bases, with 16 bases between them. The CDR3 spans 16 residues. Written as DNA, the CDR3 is TGTGCCAGCAGCCAAGGCCCTCCAGGGTTGGGCTACGAGCAGTACTTC. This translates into CASSQGPPGLGYEQYF.

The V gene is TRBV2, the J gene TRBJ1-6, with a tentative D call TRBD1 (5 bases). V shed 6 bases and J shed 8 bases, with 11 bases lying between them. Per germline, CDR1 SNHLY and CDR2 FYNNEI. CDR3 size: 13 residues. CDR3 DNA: TGTGCCAGCAGAGGGCAGGGCCATTCACCCCTCCACTTT. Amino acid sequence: CASRGQGHSPLHF.

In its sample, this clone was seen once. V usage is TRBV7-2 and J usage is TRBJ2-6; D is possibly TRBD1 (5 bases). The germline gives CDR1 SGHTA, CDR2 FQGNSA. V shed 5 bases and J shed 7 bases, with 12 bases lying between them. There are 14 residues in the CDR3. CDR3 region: CASSAGQGANVLTF. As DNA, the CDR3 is TGTGCCAGCAGCGCCGGGCAGGGTGCCAACGTCCTGACTTTC.

The CDR3 sequence is CASSKERTGDSPLHF. The DNA of the CDR3 is TGTGCCAGTAGTAAGGAGAGGACAGGGGACTCACCCCTCCACTTT. The chain couples TRBV19 to TRBJ1-6, with 9 positions matching TRBD1. This CDR3 spans 15 amino acids. Germline values: CDR1 LNHDA, CDR2 SQIVND (reference sequence). Unmatched junction bases numbered 8, after V lost 4 bases and J lost 10 bases.

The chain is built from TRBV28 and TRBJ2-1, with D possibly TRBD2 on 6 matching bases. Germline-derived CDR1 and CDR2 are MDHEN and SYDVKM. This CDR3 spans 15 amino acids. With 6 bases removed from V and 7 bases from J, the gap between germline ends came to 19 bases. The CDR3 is CASRPTSPVQNEQFF. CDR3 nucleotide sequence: TGTGCCAGCAGACCGACTAGTCCCGTTCAAAATGAGCAGTTCTTC.

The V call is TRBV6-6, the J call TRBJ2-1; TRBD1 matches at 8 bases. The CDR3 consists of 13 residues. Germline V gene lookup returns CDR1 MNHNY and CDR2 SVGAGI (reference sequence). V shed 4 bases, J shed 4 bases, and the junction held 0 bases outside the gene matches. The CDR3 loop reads CASSWTGYNEQFF. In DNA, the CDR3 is TGTGCCAGCAGTTGGACAGGGTACAATGAGCAGTTCTTC.

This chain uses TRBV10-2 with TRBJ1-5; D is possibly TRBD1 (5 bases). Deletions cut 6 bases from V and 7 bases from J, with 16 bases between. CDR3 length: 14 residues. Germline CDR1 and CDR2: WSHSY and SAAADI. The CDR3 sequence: CASSRWGGRQPQHF. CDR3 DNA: TGCGCCAGCAGCCGATGGGGGGGTAGACAGCCCCAGCATTTT.

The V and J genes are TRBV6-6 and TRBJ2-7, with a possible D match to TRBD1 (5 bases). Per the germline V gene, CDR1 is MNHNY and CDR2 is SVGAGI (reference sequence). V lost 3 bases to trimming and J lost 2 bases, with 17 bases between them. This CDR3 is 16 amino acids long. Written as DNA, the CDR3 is TGTGCCAGCAGTTATGGTGGGAACAGGCGAACCTACGAGCAGTACTTC. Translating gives CASSYGGNRRTYEQYF.

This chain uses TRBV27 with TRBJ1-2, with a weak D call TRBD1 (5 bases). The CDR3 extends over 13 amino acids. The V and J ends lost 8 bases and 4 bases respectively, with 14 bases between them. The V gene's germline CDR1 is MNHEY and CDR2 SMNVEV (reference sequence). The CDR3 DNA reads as TGTGCCAGCGGCACGGGGGACCGCTATGGCTACACCTTC. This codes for CASGTGDRYGYTF.

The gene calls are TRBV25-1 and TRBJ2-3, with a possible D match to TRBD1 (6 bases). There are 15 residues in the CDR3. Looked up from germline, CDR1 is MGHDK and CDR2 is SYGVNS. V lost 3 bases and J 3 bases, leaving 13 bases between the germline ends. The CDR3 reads CASSEGALATDTQYF. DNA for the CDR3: TGTGCCAGCAGTGAGGGGGCTCTGGCTACAGATACGCAGTATTTT.

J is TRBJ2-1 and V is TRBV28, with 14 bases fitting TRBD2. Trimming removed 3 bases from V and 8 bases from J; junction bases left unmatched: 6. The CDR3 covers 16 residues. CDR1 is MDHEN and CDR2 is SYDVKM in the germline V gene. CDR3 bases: TGTGCCAGCAGTTTCATGGGGACTAGCGGGAGCTATGAGCAGTTCTTC. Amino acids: CASSFMGTSGSYEQFF. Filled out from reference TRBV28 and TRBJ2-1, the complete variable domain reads DVKVTQSSRYLVKRTGEKVFLECVQDMDHENMFWYRQDPGLGLRLIYFSYDVKMKEKGDIPEGYSVSREKKERFSLILESASTNQTSMYLCASSFMGTSGSYEQFFGPGTRLTVL.

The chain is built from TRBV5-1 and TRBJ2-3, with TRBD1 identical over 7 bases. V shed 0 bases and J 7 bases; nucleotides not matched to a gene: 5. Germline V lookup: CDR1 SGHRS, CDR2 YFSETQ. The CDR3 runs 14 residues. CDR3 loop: CASSLGGTAYTQYF. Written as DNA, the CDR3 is TGCGCCAGCAGCTTGGGAGGGACAGCATATACGCAGTATTTT.

The CDR3 spells CASSLVGQGGNEQFF. The CDR3 region has the DNA TGTGCCAGCAGCTTAGTAGGACAGGGGGGGAATGAGCAGTTCTTC. The J gene is TRBJ2-1, the V gene TRBV7-9, with 10 bases matching TRBD1. From germline, CDR1 is SEHNR and CDR2 FQNEAQ (reference sequence). V shed 1 base and J 7 bases; nucleotides not matched to a gene: 4. The CDR3 has 15 residues.

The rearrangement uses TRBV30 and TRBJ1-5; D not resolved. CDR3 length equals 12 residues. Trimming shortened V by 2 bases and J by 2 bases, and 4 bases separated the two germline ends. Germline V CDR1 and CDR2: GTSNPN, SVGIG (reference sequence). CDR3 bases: TGTGCCTGGAGTCAGGGCAATCAGCCCCAGCATTTT. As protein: CAWSQGNQPQHF.

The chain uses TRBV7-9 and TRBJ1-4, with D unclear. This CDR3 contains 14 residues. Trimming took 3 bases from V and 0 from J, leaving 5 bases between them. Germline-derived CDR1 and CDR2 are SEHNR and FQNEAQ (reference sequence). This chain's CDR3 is CASSLPATNEKLFF. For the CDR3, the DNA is TGTGCCAGCAGCTTGCCGGCAACTAATGAAAAACTGTTTTTT.

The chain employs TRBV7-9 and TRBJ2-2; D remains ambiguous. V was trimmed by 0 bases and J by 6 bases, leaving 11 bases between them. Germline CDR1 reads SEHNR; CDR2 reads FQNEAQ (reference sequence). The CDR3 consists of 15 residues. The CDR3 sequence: CASSLASSNAGELFF. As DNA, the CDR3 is TGTGCCAGCAGCTTAGCGTCCTCTAACGCCGGGGAGCTGTTTTTT.

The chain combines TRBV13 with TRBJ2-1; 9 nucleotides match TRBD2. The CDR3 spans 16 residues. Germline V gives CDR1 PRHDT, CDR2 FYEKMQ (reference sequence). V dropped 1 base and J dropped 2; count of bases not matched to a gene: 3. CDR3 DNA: TGTGCCAGCAGCTTAGCGGCGGGGGGGCCCTACAATGAGCAGTTCTTC. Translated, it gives CASSLAAGGPYNEQFF. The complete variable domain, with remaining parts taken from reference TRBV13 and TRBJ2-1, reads AAGVIQSPRHLIKEKRETATLKCYPIPRHDTVYWYQQGPGQDPQFLISFYEKMQSDKGSIPDRFSAQQFSDYHSELNMSSLELGDSALYFCASSLAAGGPYNEQFFGPGTRLTVL.

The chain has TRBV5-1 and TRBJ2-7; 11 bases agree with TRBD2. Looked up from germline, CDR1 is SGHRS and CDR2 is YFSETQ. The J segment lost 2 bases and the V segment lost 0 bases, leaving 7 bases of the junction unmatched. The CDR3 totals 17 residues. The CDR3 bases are TGCGCCAGCAGCTTGGGCCGACTAGCGGGATTACCCTACGAGCAGTACTTC. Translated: CASSLGRLAGLPYEQYF.

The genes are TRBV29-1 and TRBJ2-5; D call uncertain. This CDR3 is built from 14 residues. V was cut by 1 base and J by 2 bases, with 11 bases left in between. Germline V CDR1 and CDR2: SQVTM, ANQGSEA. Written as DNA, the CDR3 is TGCAGCGTTGAAGTTATTGGCGGACAAGAGACCCAGTACTTC. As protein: CSVEVIGGQETQYF. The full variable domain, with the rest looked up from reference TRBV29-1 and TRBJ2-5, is SAVISQKPSRDICQRGTSLTIQCQVDSQVTMMFWYRQQPGQSLTLIATANQGSEATYESGFVIDKFPISRPNLTFSTLTVSNMSPEDSSIYLCSVEVIGGQETQYFGPGTRLLVL.

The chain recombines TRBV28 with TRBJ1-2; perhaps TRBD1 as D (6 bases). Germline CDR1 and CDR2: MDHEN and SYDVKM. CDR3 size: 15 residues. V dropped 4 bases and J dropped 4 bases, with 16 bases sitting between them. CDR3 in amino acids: CASSSGWDTSYGYTF. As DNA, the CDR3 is TGTGCCAGCAGTTCCGGATGGGACACGTCCTATGGCTACACCTTC.

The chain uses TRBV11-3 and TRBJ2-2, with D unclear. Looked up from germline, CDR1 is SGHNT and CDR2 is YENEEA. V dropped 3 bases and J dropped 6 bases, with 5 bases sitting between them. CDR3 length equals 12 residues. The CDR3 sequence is CASSFSAGELFF. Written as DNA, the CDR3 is TGTGCCAGCAGCTTTAGTGCCGGGGAGCTGTTTTTT. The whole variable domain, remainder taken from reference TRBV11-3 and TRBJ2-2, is EAGVVQSPRYKIIEKKQPVAFWCNPISGHNTLYWYLQNLGQGPELLIRYENEEAVDDSQLPKDRFSAERLKGVDSTLKIQPAELGDSAVYLCASSFSAGELFFGEGSRLTVL.

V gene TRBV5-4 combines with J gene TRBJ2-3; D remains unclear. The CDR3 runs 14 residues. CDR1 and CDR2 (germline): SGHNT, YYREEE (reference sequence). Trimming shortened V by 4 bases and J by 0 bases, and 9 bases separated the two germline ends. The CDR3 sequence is CASSVDRSTDTQYF. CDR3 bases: TGTGCCAGCAGCGTGGACCGGAGCACAGATACGCAGTATTTT.

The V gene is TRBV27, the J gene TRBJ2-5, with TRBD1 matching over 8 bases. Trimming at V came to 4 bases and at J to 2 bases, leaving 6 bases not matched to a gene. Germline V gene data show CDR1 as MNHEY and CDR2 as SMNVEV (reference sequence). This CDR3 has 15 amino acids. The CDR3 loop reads CASSWGTGPQETQYF. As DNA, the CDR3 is TGTGCCAGCAGTTGGGGGACAGGTCCGCAAGAGACCCAGTACTTC.

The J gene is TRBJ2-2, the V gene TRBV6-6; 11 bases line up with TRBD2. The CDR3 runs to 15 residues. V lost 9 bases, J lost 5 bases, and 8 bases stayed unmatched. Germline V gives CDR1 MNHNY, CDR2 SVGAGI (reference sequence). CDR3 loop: CASLAGGPATGELFF. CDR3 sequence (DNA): TGTGCCAGTTTAGCGGGGGGGCCTGCTACCGGGGAGCTGTTTTTT.

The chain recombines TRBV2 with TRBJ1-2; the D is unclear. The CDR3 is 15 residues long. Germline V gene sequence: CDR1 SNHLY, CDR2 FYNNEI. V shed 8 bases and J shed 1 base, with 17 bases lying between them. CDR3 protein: CASYPEVGVNYGYTF. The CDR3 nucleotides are TGTGCCAGCTACCCCGAGGTCGGCGTTAACTATGGCTACACCTTC.